Presented here are 29 T cell receptor beta chains from one specimen sequenced in a study of cytomegalovirus exposure and HLA in healthy donors. The PCR used 60 Vbeta and 13 Jbeta primers. Measured with immunoSEQ multiplex PCR; TCRdb has only the in-frame clones, and not every one. The repertoire holds 75,000 to 100,000 clones, roughly four fifths seen once, with 0.57% in the top ten. The specimen was PBMCs. These receptors came from a man aged 25-45 years in good health and CMV-seronegative.

The V gene is TRBV7-6, the J gene TRBJ2-3; tentatively, D is TRBD2 (7 bases). The germline V and J ends were trimmed by 1 base and 4 bases, with 12 bases remaining between them. Germline V lookup: CDR1 SGHVS, CDR2 FNYEAQ. The CDR3 length is 15 residues. The CDR3 DNA is TGTGCCAGCAGCTTAGGTGGGGGGGCGGCAGATACGCAGTATTTT. Encoded protein: CASSLGGGAADTQYF.

The chain combines TRBV20-1 with TRBJ2-5; D perhaps matches TRBD2 (5 bases). Trimming took off 6 bases at V and 14 bases at J, with 19 bases between the two ends. The CDR3 has 11 residues. The germline V gene has CDR1 DFQATT and CDR2 SNEGSKA (reference sequence). CDR3 loop: CSAPRAGDPYF. CDR3 coding DNA: TGCAGTGCCCCACGGGCGGGTGATCCTTACTTC.

The chain joins TRBV27 to TRBJ1-1, with a possible D match to TRBD1 (5 bases). Trimming removed 3 bases from V and 5 bases from J, with 13 bases in between. The V gene's germline CDR1 is MNHEY and CDR2 SMNVEV (reference sequence). The CDR3 runs to 14 residues. The CDR3 here is CASSFMGGGTEAFF. As DNA, the CDR3 is TGTGCCAGCAGTTTCATGGGTGGGGGGACTGAAGCTTTCTTT.

The count of this clone is one. V and J are TRBV5-1 and TRBJ1-2, with 7 bases identical to TRBD1. J lost 6 bases, V lost 4 bases, and 12 bases had no gene match. The CDR3 covers 15 residues. From germline, CDR1 is SGHRS and CDR2 YFSETQ. The CDR3 spells CASSPGQAARDGYTF. The DNA of the CDR3 is TGCGCCAGCAGCCCAGGACAGGCCGCCCGGGATGGCTACACCTTC.

The chain couples TRBV7-3 to TRBJ1-2; 10 nucleotides line up with TRBD1. This CDR3 is 16 amino acids long. Germline loops: CDR1 SGHTA, CDR2 FQGTGA. Unmatched junction bases numbered 8, after V lost 5 bases and J lost 2 bases. The CDR3 loop is CASSPQGTGANYGYTF. CDR3 bases: TGTGCCAGCAGCCCCCAGGGGACAGGGGCGAACTATGGCTACACCTTC.

The chain joins TRBV5-1 to TRBJ1-5; maybe TRBD2 (5 bases). The DNA end is more similar to TRBJ2-3, so the J call may be wrong. The CDR3 totals 15 residues. Germline CDR1 is SGHRS and CDR2 is YFSETQ. CDR3 sequence reads: CASSLSGNSNQPQYF. The DNA for the CDR3 is TGCGCCAGCAGCTTGTCCGGGAATAGCAATCAGCCCCAGTATTTT.

This chain uses TRBV15 with TRBJ2-1, with 7 bases fitting TRBD2. The CDR3 consists of 15 residues. CDR1 LNHNV and CDR2 YYDKDF come from the germline V gene (reference sequence). V was pared by 3 bases and J by 6 bases, with 8 bases of the junction left unmatched. The CDR3 sequence: CATSRKSGRVNEQFF. The CDR3 nucleotides read TGTGCCACCAGCAGGAAATCGGGGAGGGTCAATGAGCAGTTCTTC.

This clone was observed a few times. The chain couples TRBV7-9 to TRBJ1-1; D is perhaps TRBD1 (5 bases). The CDR3 is made up of 12 amino acids. The germline V gene has CDR1 SEHNR and CDR2 FQNEAQ (reference sequence). Trimming took 5 bases from V and 7 from J, leaving 11 bases between them. The CDR3, as DNA: TGTGCCAGCAGCCGACAGATTCTTGAAGCTTTCTTT. This translates into CASSRQILEAFF.

The V gene is TRBV5-6, the J gene TRBJ2-1; 9 bases are shared with TRBD2. Trimming at V came to 0 bases and at J to 8 bases, leaving 15 bases not matched to a gene. In germline, CDR1 is SGHDT, CDR2 YYEEEE. This CDR3 is built from 18 residues. This CDR3 is CASSLGPSGNILGDEQFF. As DNA, the CDR3 is TGTGCCAGCAGCTTGGGTCCTAGCGGGAATATCCTAGGTGATGAGCAGTTCTTC.

The chain joins TRBV5-1 to TRBJ2-2; 9 nucleotides line up with TRBD1. Germline V CDR1 and CDR2: SGHRS, YFSETQ. This CDR3 comprises 16 residues. V lost 4 bases, J lost 7 bases, and 11 bases stayed unmatched. The CDR3 is CASSMGQGFNIGELFF. As DNA, the CDR3 is TGCGCCAGCAGCATGGGACAGGGATTTAATATCGGGGAGCTGTTTTTT.

This clone was found a few times. V is TRBV7-8 and J is TRBJ1-4; TRBD1 might be the D (6 bases). The CDR3 runs 15 residues. From germline, CDR1 is SGHVS and CDR2 FQNEAQ. Between the trimmed V and J ends, which lost 4 bases and 3 bases, there was a span of 12 bases. The CDR3 here is CASSSPGAANEKLFF. The CDR3 DNA reads TGTGCCAGCAGCTCGCCAGGGGCGGCTAATGAAAAACTGTTTTTT.

V is TRBV7-6 and J is TRBJ2-5, with D possibly being TRBD2 (6 bases). This CDR3 contains 16 residues. Trimming cost V 4 bases and J 2 bases, with 17 bases left between them. Germline loops: CDR1 SGHVS, CDR2 FNYEAQ. Here the CDR3 reads CASSSFTGGQQETQYF. The CDR3 nucleotides read TGTGCCAGCAGCTCTTTTACTGGAGGGCAACAAGAGACCCAGTACTTC. Complete variable domain (other parts from reference TRBV7-6 and TRBJ2-5): GAGVSQSPRYKVTKRGQDVALRCDPISGHVSLYWYRQALGQGPEFLTYFNYEAQQDKSGLPNDRFSAERPEGSISTLTIQRTEQRDSAMYRCASSSFTGGQQETQYFGPGTRLLVL.

This rearrangement joins TRBV4-3 to TRBJ1-1, with TRBD1 as a possible D gene (6 bases). Germline CDR1 is LGHNA and CDR2 is YSLEER. The CDR3 has 14 amino acids. V shed 7 bases and J shed 4 bases, with 16 bases lying between them. The CDR3 sequence: CASTLTVQGTEAFF. The CDR3 nucleotides are TGCGCCAGCACCCTGACCGTACAGGGCACTGAAGCTTTCTTT.

The V and J genes are TRBV6-6 and TRBJ1-5, with D possibly being TRBD1 (5 bases). Germline loops: CDR1 MNHNY, CDR2 SVGAGI (reference sequence). CDR3 length: 14 residues. V was cut by 7 bases and J by 0 bases, with 10 bases left in between. The CDR3 reads CASTTDSSNQPQHF. CDR3 nucleotide sequence: TGTGCCAGCACCACAGACAGTAGCAATCAGCCCCAGCATTTT.

This chain uses TRBV7-9 with TRBJ1-1; D perhaps matches TRBD1 (6 bases). Germline assignment: CDR1 SEHNR and CDR2 FQNEAQ (reference sequence). The germline V and J ends were trimmed by 5 bases and 1 base, with 20 bases remaining between them. The CDR3 has 17 residues. The chain's CDR3 is CASSPFRGQPSNTEAFF. DNA for the CDR3: TGTGCCAGCAGCCCTTTCAGAGGACAGCCCTCGAACACTGAAGCTTTCTTT.

The chain combines TRBV27 with TRBJ1-1; D ambiguous. Trimming took 2 bases from V and 4 from J, leaving 11 bases between them. CDR3 length: 14 residues. Germline lookup yields CDR1 MNHEY and CDR2 SMNVEV (reference sequence). The DNA for the CDR3 is TGTGCCAGCAGTTTAGTCGGCGCGGGCACTGAAGCTTTCTTT. Residues: CASSLVGAGTEAFF.

This chain links TRBV14 with TRBJ2-1; 10 nucleotides agree with TRBD2. The CDR3 totals 19 residues. Germline CDR1 SGHDN, CDR2 FVKESK. With 4 bases clipped from V and 2 bases from J, the junction kept 14 bases outside the gene matches. The CDR3 loop is CASSPKWGAGGNPYNEQFF. As DNA, the CDR3 is TGTGCCAGCAGCCCCAAGTGGGGAGCGGGAGGGAACCCCTACAATGAGCAGTTCTTC.

The gene calls are TRBV9 and TRBJ1-6, with TRBD1 matching 8 bases. This CDR3 has 15 residues. Germline V gene sequence: CDR1 SGDLS, CDR2 YYNGEE. Trimming removed 0 bases from V and 5 bases from J; junction bases left unmatched: 1. The CDR3 region has the DNA TGTGCCAGCAGCGTAGGGACAGGGAATAATTCACCCCTCCACTTT. Its translation: CASSVGTGNNSPLHF.

The rearrangement joins TRBV5-6 to TRBJ1-1; D may be TRBD1 (6 bases). V was clipped by 4 bases and J by 1 base, with 17 bases between them. The germline gives CDR1 SGHDT, CDR2 YYEEEE. This CDR3 comprises 16 residues. The CDR3 region has the DNA TGTGCCAGCAGCCAAATAGGGGGGGCCTGGAACACTGAAGCTTTCTTT. This sequence encodes CASSQIGGAWNTEAFF.

This chain joins TRBV7-2 and TRBJ1-5, with 7 bases lining up with TRBD1. V shed 3 bases, J shed 2 bases, and the junction held 1 base outside the gene matches. Looked up from germline, CDR1 is SGHTA and CDR2 is FQGNSA. This CDR3 is 14 amino acids long. In DNA form, the CDR3 reads TGTGCCAGCAGCTTTACAGGGGGCAATCAGCCCCAGCATTTT. It encodes CASSFTGGNQPQHF.

The chain uses TRBV7-9 and TRBJ2-1; TRBD2 agrees at 14 bases. The CDR3 covers 15 residues. Germline V gives CDR1 SEHNR, CDR2 FQNEAQ (reference sequence). V lost 5 bases and J lost 9; bases outside the gene matches: 6. DNA of the CDR3: TGTGCCAGCAGCGGGACTAGCGGGAGTTTCAGTGAGCAGTTCTTC. Its translation is CASSGTSGSFSEQFF.

The V call is TRBV10-3, the J call TRBJ1-1; D unclear. CDR3 length equals 12 residues. V was trimmed by 0 bases and J by 7 bases, leaving 6 bases between them. Germline assignment: CDR1 ENHRY and CDR2 SYGVKD. The CDR3 loop is CAISESECEAFF. The DNA of the CDR3 is TGTGCCATCAGTGAGTCTGAGTGTGAAGCTTTCTTT.

The V call is TRBV18, the J call TRBJ1-5; perhaps TRBD1 as D (6 bases). This CDR3 spans 15 amino acids. V lost 3 bases and J 6 bases, leaving 15 bases between the germline ends. The germline V gene has CDR1 KGHSH and CDR2 LQKENI. The CDR3 loop is CASSPTGISGQPQHF. CDR3 coding DNA: TGTGCCAGCTCACCCACAGGGATAAGTGGTCAGCCCCAGCATTTT.

A remark on this clone: This sample also contains other DNA sequences that code for the same CDR3. This chain connects TRBV12-5 to TRBJ2-5; D unresolved. Germline V gene sequence: CDR1 LGHNT, CDR2 FRNRAP. Trimming removed 1 base from V and 5 bases from J, with 8 bases in between. The CDR3 length is 13 residues. CDR3 DNA sequence: TGTGCTAGTGGTTTGGATATCCGGGAGACCCAGTACTTC. Amino acids: CASGLDIRETQYF.

This chain links TRBV5-1 with TRBJ2-7; 7 bases match TRBD2. This CDR3 is 12 amino acids long. Germline lookup yields CDR1 SGHRS and CDR2 YFSETQ. J lost 10 bases, V lost 1 base, and 5 bases had no gene match. The CDR3 sequence: CASSLSAGSQYF. In nucleotides, the CDR3 is TGCGCCAGCAGCTTGTCAGCGGGGAGCCAGTACTTC.

The chain is built from TRBV11-3 and TRBJ2-2, with a weak D call TRBD1 (6 bases). The V gene's germline CDR1 is SGHNT and CDR2 YENEEA. This CDR3 spans 14 amino acids. Trimming stripped 5 bases from V and 6 bases from J, with 13 bases between. The CDR3 is CASSIAQGSGELFF. The CDR3 bases are TGTGCCAGCAGCATTGCACAGGGATCCGGGGAGCTGTTTTTT.

This clone was seen a handful of times. The chain joins TRBV6-5 to TRBJ2-7, with TRBD1 matching 10 bases. The germline gives CDR1 MNHEY, CDR2 SVGAGI. CDR3 length: 14 amino acids. V dropped 2 bases and J dropped 4; count of bases not matched to a gene: 2. CDR3 sequence reads: CASSYGQGGYEQYF. The CDR3 DNA follows: TGTGCCAGCAGTTACGGACAGGGGGGGTACGAGCAGTACTTC.

The count of this clone is one. The gene calls are TRBV13 and TRBJ2-1, with 8 bases that match TRBD2. The V gene end was trimmed by 5 bases and the J gene end by 0 bases; junction bases not matched to a gene: 9. The germline V gene encodes CDR1 PRHDT and CDR2 FYEKMQ (reference sequence). This CDR3 is 17 amino acids long. This CDR3 is CASSGGSGTSSYNEQFF. The CDR3, as DNA: TGTGCCAGCAGCGGCGGTAGCGGGACTAGCTCCTACAATGAGCAGTTCTTC.

The J gene is TRBJ1-4, the V gene TRBV5-1, with 7 bases matching TRBD1. The CDR3 has 15 amino acids. Germline CDR1 reads SGHRS; CDR2 reads YFSETQ. Unmatched junction bases numbered 6, after V lost 3 bases and J lost 4 bases. This chain's CDR3 is CASSSGTAYNEKLFF. The CDR3 region has the DNA TGCGCCAGCAGCTCCGGGACAGCTTATAATGAAAAACTGTTTTTT.